This T cell receptor beta chain was identified in a study of T cells in Graves' hyperthyroidism and ophthalmopathy. Remarks on this clonotype: Its antigen is currently unknown.

Uncontrolled infection, other autoimmune disease, pregnancy or lactation disqualified patients from enrolment. The PBMCs studied were ones that came from about 10 ml fresh peripheral blood. Broader study findings: Prediction of ophthalmopathy progression came a median about 6 months pre-onset.

The CDR3 length is 15 residues. With 5 bases clipped from V and 8 bases from J, the junction kept 11 bases outside the gene matches. The germline V gene encodes CDR1 SGHAT and CDR2 FQNNGV. Researchers took RNA transcripts and amplified the TCR beta CDR3 regions from them. Researchers ran a first-round RT-PCR on the TCR CDR3 using the HTBI primer set. TCRdb reanalysed the multiplex PCR reads using MiXCR and keeps one entry per CDR3 protein. The sample consists of fewer than 700,000 distinct CDR3 sequences, 15% to 20% of them appearing once. Sequenced: blood. The clonotype was recovered from a woman aged 30 to 39 with Graves' hyperthyroidism. The J gene is TRBJ1-2, the V gene TRBV11-2; 10 nucleotides agree with TRBD1. In DNA, the CDR3 is TGTGCCAGCAGCCTCGGGGGACAGGGGACGTTGGGCTACACCTTC. Encoded protein: CASSLGGQGTLGYTF.